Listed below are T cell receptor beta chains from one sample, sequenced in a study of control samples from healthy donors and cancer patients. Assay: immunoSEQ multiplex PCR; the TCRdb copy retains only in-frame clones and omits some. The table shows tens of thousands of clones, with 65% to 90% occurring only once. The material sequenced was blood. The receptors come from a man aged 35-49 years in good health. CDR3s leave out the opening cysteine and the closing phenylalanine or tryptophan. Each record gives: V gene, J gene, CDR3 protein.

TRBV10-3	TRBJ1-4	AISDEKLF
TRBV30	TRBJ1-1	AWGTGVNTEAF
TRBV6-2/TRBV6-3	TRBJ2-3	ASSRPLADTQY
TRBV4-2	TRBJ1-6	ASSQDHSRTYNSPLH
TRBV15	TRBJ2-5	ATSRDYMETQY
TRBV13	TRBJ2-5	ASSFPGLFPY
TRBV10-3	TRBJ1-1	AISGLTGEAF
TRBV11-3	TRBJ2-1	ASSLGLSNEQF
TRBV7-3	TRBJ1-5	ASSLTGGDGQPQH
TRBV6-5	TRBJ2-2	ASSYWDKLNTGELF
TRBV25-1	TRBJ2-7	ASSGHRRGNPYEQY
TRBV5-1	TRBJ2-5	ASSLVDGRYQETQY
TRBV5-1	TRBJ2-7	ASSFSSSYEQY
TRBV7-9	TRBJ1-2	ASSMTGALYGYT
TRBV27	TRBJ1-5	ASSLGGAISNQPQH
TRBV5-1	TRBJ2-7	ASSPLASGTYEQY
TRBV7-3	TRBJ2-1	ASSLNGGSSYNEQF